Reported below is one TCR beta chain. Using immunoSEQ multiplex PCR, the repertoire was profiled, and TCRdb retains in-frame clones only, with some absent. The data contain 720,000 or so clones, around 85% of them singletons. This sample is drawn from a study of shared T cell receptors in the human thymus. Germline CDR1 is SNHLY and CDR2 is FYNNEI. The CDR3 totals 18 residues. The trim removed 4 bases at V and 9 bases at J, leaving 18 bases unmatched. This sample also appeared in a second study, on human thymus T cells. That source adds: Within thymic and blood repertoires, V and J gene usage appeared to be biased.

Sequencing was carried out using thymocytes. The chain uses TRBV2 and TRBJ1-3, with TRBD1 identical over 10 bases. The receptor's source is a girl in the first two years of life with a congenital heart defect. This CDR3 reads CASSGGTGEFLPRRTIYF. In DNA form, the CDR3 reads TGTGCCAGCAGTGGGGGGACAGGGGAATTTCTCCCTCGCCGCACCATATATTTT.